The entry that follows covers one TCR beta chain sequence. The V end lost 4 bases, the J end lost 3 bases, and 20 bases lay between the germline ends. CDR3 length equals 17 residues. CDR1 SGDLS and CDR2 YYNGEE come from the germline V gene. Assay: immunoSEQ multiplex PCR; the TCRdb copy retains only in-frame clones and omits some. The repertoire holds 150,000 to 200,000 clones, roughly nine tenths seen once, with 1.4% in the top ten. These data belong to a study of control samples from healthy donors and cancer patients. The TCR sequence derives from a man aged 25 to 40 in good health. Sequenced: blood. J is TRBJ1-5 and V is TRBV9; D may be TRBD1 (6 bases). The CDR3 loop reads CASSPRENRVFNQPQHF. In DNA form, the CDR3 reads TGTGCCAGCAGCCCAAGGGAGAACAGGGTTTTCAATCAGCCCCAGCATTTT.